Only one count was recorded for the clone carrying this T cell receptor (beta chain). This specimen belongs to a study of STAT5B mutations in CD4+ large granular lymphocyte leukemia. Germline CDR1 reads MNHEY; CDR2 reads SVGAGI. The CDR3 covers 14 residues. V lost 5 bases to trimming and J lost 6 bases; unmatched junction nucleotides: 9. Repertoires were generated with immunoSEQ multiplex PCR, while TCRdb's copy carries only in-frame clones and drops some. The table includes tens of thousands of clones, about 81% detected once. The receptor comes from a human donor in good health. The chain recombines TRBV6-5 with TRBJ1-2; the match to TRBD1 covers 7 bases. The sequenced sample consisted of CD4+ T cells from blood buffy coats. CDR3: CASSTGQVTDGYTF. The DNA of the CDR3 is TGTGCCAGCAGTACCGGACAGGTGACGGATGGCTACACCTTC.